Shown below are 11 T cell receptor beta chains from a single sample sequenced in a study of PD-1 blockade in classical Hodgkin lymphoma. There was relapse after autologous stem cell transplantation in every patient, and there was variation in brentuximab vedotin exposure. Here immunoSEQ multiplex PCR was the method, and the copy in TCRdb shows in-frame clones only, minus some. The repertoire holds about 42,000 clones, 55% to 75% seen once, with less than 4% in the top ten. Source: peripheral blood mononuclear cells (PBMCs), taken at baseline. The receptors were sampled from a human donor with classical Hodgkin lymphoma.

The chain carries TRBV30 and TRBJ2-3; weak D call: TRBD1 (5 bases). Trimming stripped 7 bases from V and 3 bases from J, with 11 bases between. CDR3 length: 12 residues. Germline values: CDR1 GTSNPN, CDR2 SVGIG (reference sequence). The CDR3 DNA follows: TGTGCCTCACACAGACAGACAGATACGCAGTATTTT. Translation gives CASHRQTDTQYF. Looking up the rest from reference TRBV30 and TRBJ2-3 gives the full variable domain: SQTIHQWPATLVQPVGSPLSLECTVEGTSNPNLYWYRQAAGRGLQLLFYSVGIGQISSEVPQNLSASRPQDRQFILSSKKLLLSDSGFYLCASHRQTDTQYFGPGTRLTVL.

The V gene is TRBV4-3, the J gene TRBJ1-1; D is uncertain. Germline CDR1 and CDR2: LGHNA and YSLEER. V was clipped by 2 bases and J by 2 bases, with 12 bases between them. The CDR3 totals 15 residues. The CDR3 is CASSQSPTPNTEAFF. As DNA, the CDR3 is TGCGCCAGCAGCCAATCCCCTACACCAAACACTGAAGCTTTCTTT.

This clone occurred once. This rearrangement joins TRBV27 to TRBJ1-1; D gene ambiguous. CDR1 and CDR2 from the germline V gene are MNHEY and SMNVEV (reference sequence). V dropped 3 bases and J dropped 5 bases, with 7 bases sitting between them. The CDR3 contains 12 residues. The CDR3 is CASSLAGTEAFF. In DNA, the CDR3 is TGTGCCAGCAGTTTGGCAGGAACTGAAGCTTTCTTT.

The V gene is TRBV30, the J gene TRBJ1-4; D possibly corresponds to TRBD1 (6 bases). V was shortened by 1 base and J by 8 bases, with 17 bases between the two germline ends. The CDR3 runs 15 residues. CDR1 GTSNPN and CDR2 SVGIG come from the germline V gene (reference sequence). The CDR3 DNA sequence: TGTGCCTGGAGTGCGACAGGAGGCCGGGGAGAAAAACTGTTTTTT. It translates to CAWSATGGRGEKLFF.

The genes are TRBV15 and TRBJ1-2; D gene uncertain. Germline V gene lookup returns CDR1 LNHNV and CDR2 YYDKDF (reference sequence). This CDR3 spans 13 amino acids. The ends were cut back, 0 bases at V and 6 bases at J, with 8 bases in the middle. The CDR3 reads CATSREVLNGYTF. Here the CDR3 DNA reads TGTGCCACCAGCAGAGAGGTCTTAAATGGCTACACCTTC.

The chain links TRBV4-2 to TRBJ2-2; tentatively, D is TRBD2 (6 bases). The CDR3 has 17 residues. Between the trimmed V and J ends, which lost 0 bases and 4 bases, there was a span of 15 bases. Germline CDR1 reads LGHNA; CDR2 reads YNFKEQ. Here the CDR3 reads CASSQDPGGAGTGELFF. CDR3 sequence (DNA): TGTGCCAGCAGCCAAGATCCGGGCGGGGCGGGCACCGGGGAGCTGTTTTTT.

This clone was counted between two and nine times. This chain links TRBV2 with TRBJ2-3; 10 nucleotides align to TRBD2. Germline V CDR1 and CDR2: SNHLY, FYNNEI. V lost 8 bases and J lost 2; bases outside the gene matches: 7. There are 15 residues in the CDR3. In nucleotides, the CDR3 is TGTGCCAGCCCCGGGACTAGCGTACTCACAGATACGCAGTATTTT. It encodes CASPGTSVLTDTQYF. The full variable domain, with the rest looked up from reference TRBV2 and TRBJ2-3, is EPEVTQTPSHQVTQMGQEVILRCVPISNHLYFYWYRQILGQKVEFLVSFYNNEISEKSEIFDDQFSVERPDGSNFTLKIRSTKLEDSAMYFCASPGTSVLTDTQYFGPGTRLTVL.

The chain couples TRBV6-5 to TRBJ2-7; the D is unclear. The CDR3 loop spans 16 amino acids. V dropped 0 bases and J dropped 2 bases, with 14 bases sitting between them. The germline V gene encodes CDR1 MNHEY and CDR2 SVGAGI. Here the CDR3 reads CASSYSQALGAYEQYF. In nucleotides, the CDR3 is TGTGCCAGCAGTTACTCACAAGCCCTGGGCGCCTACGAGCAGTACTTC.

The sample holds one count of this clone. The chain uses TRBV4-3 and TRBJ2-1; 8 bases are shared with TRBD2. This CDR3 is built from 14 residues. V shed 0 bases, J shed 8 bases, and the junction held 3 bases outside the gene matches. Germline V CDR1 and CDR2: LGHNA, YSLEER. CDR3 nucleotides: TGCGCCAGCAGCCAAGACGGGACTAGGGATGAGCAGTTCTTC. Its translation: CASSQDGTRDEQFF.

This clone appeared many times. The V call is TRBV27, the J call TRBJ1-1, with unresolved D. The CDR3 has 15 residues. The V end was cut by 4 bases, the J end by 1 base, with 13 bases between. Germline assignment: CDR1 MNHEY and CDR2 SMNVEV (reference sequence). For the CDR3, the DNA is TGTGCCAGCAGTTATCTAGGGATTTCGAACACTGAAGCTTTCTTT. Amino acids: CASSYLGISNTEAFF.

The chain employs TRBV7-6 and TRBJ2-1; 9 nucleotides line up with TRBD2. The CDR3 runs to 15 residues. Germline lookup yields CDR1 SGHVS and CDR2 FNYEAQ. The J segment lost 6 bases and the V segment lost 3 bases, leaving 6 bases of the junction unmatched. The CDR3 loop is CASSLPGLAFNEQFF. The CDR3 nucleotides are TGTGCCAGCAGCTTGCCGGGACTAGCTTTCAATGAGCAGTTCTTC.